This is a list of T cell receptor beta chains from one sample in a study of identical twins. Via MiXCR, TCRdb re-called the 5' RACE reads, giving one row per CDR3 protein. The sample contains roughly 480,000 distinct CDR3 sequences, 24% of which appear only once. These records were also assigned to another study, of T cells expressing NK-cell markers.

Sequencing used CD4+ T cells sorted from blood. The receptors were sampled from a woman aged 18 to 35 in good health. Both conserved end residues are part of each CDR3. A D gene is named only where the DNA matches it firmly. Size is omitted from some rows. Given values are once, few, many or a class for expanded clones.

few TRBJ2-3 - TRBV14 CASSQDSGGAMADTQYF TGTGCCAGCAGCCAAGATTCTGGAGGGGCGATGGCGGATACGCAGTATTTT
few TRBJ1-2 TRBD1 TRBV20-1 CCARPIRTGTSYGYTF TGCTGTGCTAGACCTATCCGGACAGGAACCTCCTATGGCTACACCTTC
- TRBJ1-1 TRBD1 TRBV2 CASSEQRTGTGTEAFF TGTGCCAGCAGTGAACAACGTACCGGGACAGGGACTGAAGCTTTCTTT
few TRBJ2-3 - TRBV20-1 CSASLFRGARDTQYF TGCAGTGCTAGTTTGTTCAGGGGGGCAAGAGATACGCAGTATTTT
- TRBJ1-2 - TRBV20-1 CSARGLEYGYTF TGCAGTGCTAGAGGCTTGGAATATGGCTACACCTTC
- TRBJ1-5 - TRBV15 CATSRGDSNQPQHF TGTGCCACCAGCAGAGGGGATAGCAATCAGCCCCAGCATTTT
- TRBJ2-3 - TRBV6-2/TRBV6-3 CASSRLPRLGVGTDTQYF TGTGCCAGCAGTCGCCTTCCCCGACTAGGGGTTGGTACAGATACGCAGTATTTT
- TRBJ2-7 TRBD1 TRBV29-1 CSVRQGFEQYF TGCAGCGTTAGACAGGGATTCGAGCAGTACTTC
- TRBJ2-7 TRBD2 TRBV15 CATSRGGRLYYEQYF TGTGCCACCAGCAGAGGCGGGAGGCTCTACTACGAGCAGTACTTC
few TRBJ2-3 TRBD2 TRBV10-3 CAIRGPTSGDGDTQYF TGTGCCATCAGGGGCCCGACTAGCGGGGACGGGGATACGCAGTATTTT
few TRBJ2-5 TRBD2 TRBV2 CASRAASGSQETQYF TGTGCCAGCAGGGCGGCTAGCGGATCCCAAGAGACCCAGTACTTC
- TRBJ2-5 TRBD2 TRBV24-1 CATSASGGQETQYF TGTGCCACCAGTGCTAGCGGGGGACAAGAGACCCAGTACTTC
- TRBJ1-1 - TRBV2 CASSVDTEAFF TGTGCCAGCAGTGTGGACACTGAAGCTTTCTTT
- TRBJ1-2 - TRBV20-1 CSASRIRGDYGYTF TGCAGTGCTAGCAGGATAAGGGGAGACTATGGCTACACCTTC
few TRBJ2-6 - TRBV12-3/TRBV12-4 CASSPGQPGANVLTF TGTGCCAGCAGTCCGGGACAACCTGGGGCCAACGTCCTGACTTTC
- TRBJ2-5 TRBD1 TRBV20-1 CSAQRTGGPTQYF TGCAGTGCACAACGGACAGGGGGCCCTACCCAGTACTTC
- TRBJ1-1 - TRBV7-8 CASSFELRSNTEAFF TGTGCCAGCAGCTTTGAGCTGCGATCGAACACTGAAGCTTTCTTT
few TRBJ2-2 TRBD1 TRBV6-1 CASSVVLDRVELFF TGTGCCAGCAGCGTCGTGCTGGACAGGGTCGAGCTGTTTTTT
- TRBJ1-6 - TRBV7-9 CASSPPGPGLHF TGTGCCAGCAGTCCTCCGGGACCGGGCCTCCACTTT
few TRBJ2-3 - TRBV5-6 CASSLFGADTQYF TGTGCCAGCAGCTTGTTCGGCGCAGATACGCAGTATTTT
few TRBJ1-5 - TRBV7-2 CASSLLGQGNQPQHF TGTGCCAGCAGCTTATTGGGTCAAGGCAATCAGCCCCAGCATTTT
few TRBJ2-2 - TRBV9 CASSVGVGTGELFF TGTGCCAGCAGCGTGGGTGTGGGGACCGGGGAGCTGTTTTTT
few TRBJ2-1 - TRBV4-3 CASSQTLAGSSYNEQFF TGCGCCAGCAGCCAGACTTTGGCCGGGAGCTCCTACAATGAGCAGTTCTTC
- TRBJ2-3 - TRBV7-9 CASSAPGPRAQYF TGTGCCAGCAGCGCGCCGGGCCCACGGGCGCAGTATTTT